Described below is a single T cell receptor beta chain sequence and its context. Its antigen is not known. The data were obtained in a study of CD8+ T cells in alopecia areata. General study points: Relative to normal scalp, lesional scalp, especially alopecia totalis/universalis, showed higher clonality. Clarity of TCR sharing across patients fell short of that in mice, possibly HLA-related. Scalp samples also contribute reads from the resident alphabeta T cells found in normal skin.

cDNA reverse transcribed from extracted RNA served as the sequencing template. Using immunoSEQ multiplex PCR, the repertoire was profiled, and TCRdb retains in-frame clones only, with some absent. The repertoire holds roughly 150,000 clones, with less than 65% as singletons. The V segment lost 3 bases and the J segment 15 bases; nucleotides outside the gene matches: 3. Germline lookup yields CDR1 SGHAT and CDR2 FQNNGV. The CDR3 spans 11 residues. The chain carries TRBV11-2 and TRBJ2-1; TRBD1 aligns across 9 bases. The specimen sequenced was CD8+ T cells sorted from blood. The origin of this receptor is a human donor in good health. The CDR3 loop reads CASSLTGGVFF. The DNA for the CDR3 is TGTGCCAGCAGCTTGACAGGGGGAGTGTTCTTC.